The TCR beta chain described here comes from a study of cytomegalovirus exposure and HLA in healthy donors. Study-level findings and limits: An analysis was carried out later, and it reportedly showed fewer N-insertions in an Asian-associated ancestry cluster than the approximately 610-donor mean. There were several of the most significant clusters that appeared linked to common viral pathogens in a later analysis.

The CDR3 has 16 amino acids. Trimming cost V 0 bases and J 8 bases; bases outside gene matches: 9. The germline V gene encodes CDR1 SGHRS and CDR2 YFSETQ. This PCR relied on a set of 60 Vbeta primers and 13 Jbeta primers. TCRdb keeps only in-frame clones here, not all; method: immunoSEQ multiplex PCR. The data contain about 180,000 clones, around 80% of them seen just once; the ten biggest clones take up 1.2%. In its sample, this clone was seen a few times. Its antigen is as yet unknown. The sequence derives from a girl aged 2 to 9 in good health and CMV-seropositive. The sequenced material came from PBMCs. The chain combines TRBV5-1 with TRBJ2-1; 9 positions match TRBD1. Here the CDR3 reads CASSLAVQGASHEQFF. The CDR3, as DNA: TGCGCCAGCAGCTTGGCGGTACAGGGGGCGTCTCATGAGCAGTTCTTC.